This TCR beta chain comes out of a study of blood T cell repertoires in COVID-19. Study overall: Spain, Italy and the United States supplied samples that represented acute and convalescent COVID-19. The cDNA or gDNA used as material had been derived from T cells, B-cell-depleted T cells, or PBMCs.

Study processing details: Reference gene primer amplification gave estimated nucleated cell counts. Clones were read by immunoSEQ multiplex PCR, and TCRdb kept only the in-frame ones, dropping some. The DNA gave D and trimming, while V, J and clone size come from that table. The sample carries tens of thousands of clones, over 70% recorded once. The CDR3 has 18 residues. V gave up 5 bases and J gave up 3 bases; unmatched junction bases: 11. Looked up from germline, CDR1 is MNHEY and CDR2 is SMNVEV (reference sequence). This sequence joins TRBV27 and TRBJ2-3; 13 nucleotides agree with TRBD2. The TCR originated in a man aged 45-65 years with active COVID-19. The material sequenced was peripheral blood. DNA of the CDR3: TGTGCCAGCAGTGCGGGACTAGCGGGGACCAGTACTACAGATACGCAGTATTTT. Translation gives CASSAGLAGTSTTDTQYF.